The 16 T cell receptor beta chains listed next were all sequenced from one sample in a study of CD8+CD57+ T cells in acquired aplastic anemia. For CDR3 and TCR beta VDJ profiling, genomic DNA was the template used. TCRdb processed the reads anew with MiXCR; each CDR3 protein has one entry. The table has around 140,000 distinct CDR3 sequences, around two fifths seen once. What was sequenced was sorted CD4+, CD8+, or CD8+CD57+ T cells (not recorded which) from PBMCs. These receptors came from a human donor in good health, serving as a control.

The chain recombines TRBV19 with TRBJ2-5, with TRBD2 identical over 11 bases. The V segment lost 9 bases and the J segment 4 bases; nucleotides outside the gene matches: 7. The CDR3 runs 14 residues. Germline V lookup: CDR1 LNHDA, CDR2 SQIVND (reference sequence). The CDR3, as DNA: TGTGCCAGCGCGACTAGCGGGATTCGAGAGACCCAGTACTTC. Amino acid sequence: CASATSGIRETQYF.

Concerning this clonotype: Germline and junction disagree at one end, which may indicate a read error. The rearrangement joins TRBV10-3 to TRBJ2-7, with D possibly matching TRBD2 (7 bases). Germline CDR1 is ENHRY and CDR2 is SYGVKD. This CDR3 contains 14 residues. The CDR3 sequence: CASSGRGGLREQYF. CDR3 in DNA: TGTGCCAGCAGTGGGAGGGGGGGGCTGCGCGAGCAGTACTTC.

This clonotype was counted at least ten times. The chain carries TRBV3-1 and TRBJ1-3; D is unclear. CDR1 LGHDT and CDR2 YNNKEL come from the germline V gene (reference sequence). V shed 3 bases and J shed 3 bases, with 12 bases lying between them. The CDR3 has 15 residues. CDR3 in DNA: TGTGCCAGCAGCCAGCCTAGATGGAGTGGAAACACCATATATTTT. The encoded protein is CASSQPRWSGNTIYF.

The chain recombines TRBV11-1 with TRBJ1-2; D not resolved. Trimming took off 2 bases at V and 2 bases at J, with 15 bases between the two ends. The germline V gene has CDR1 SGHAT and CDR2 FQDESV (reference sequence). The CDR3 spans 16 residues. CDR3 in DNA: TGTGCCAGCAGCTTACCCTTGGACCAGCCCAACTATGGCTACACCTTC. Its translation is CASSLPLDQPNYGYTF.

This clonotype came up many times. V gene TRBV27 combines with J gene TRBJ2-7; 7 bases agree with TRBD1. Germline trimming cut 0 bases from V and 3 bases from J; bases unmatched to any gene: 2. Looked up from germline, CDR1 is MNHEY and CDR2 is SMNVEV (reference sequence). This CDR3 is 14 amino acids long. Written as DNA, the CDR3 is TGTGCCAGCAGTTTATCGACAGGGTACTACGAGCAGTACTTC. This translates into CASSLSTGYYEQYF.

This clonotype was recorded a few times. The chain uses TRBV29-1 and TRBJ2-7; TRBD1 aligns across 8 bases. V trimming: 7 bases; J trimming: 5 bases; junction bases outside the gene matches: 10. Germline V gene lookup returns CDR1 SQVTM and CDR2 ANQGSEA. This CDR3 comprises 13 residues. In nucleotides, the CDR3 is TGCAGCGCCAGGACAGGGTTAAAAAACGAGCAGTACTTC. It is translated as CSARTGLKNEQYF.

The V call is TRBV30, the J call TRBJ1-3; 9 bases match TRBD1. Germline-derived CDR1 and CDR2 are GTSNPN and SVGIG (reference sequence). V trimming: 1 base; J trimming: 1 base; junction bases outside the gene matches: 8. CDR3 length: 17 residues. CDR3: CAWSGVTGGISGNTIYF. CDR3 nucleotide sequence: TGTGCCTGGAGTGGGGTTACAGGGGGCATATCTGGAAACACCATATATTTT.

The chain links TRBV19 to TRBJ1-5; D ambiguous. The germline V gene encodes CDR1 LNHDA and CDR2 SQIVND (reference sequence). V was clipped by 9 bases and J by 4 bases, with 10 bases between them. The CDR3 is 12 residues long. The CDR3 coding sequence is TGTGCCAGCGCACGGGGAAATCAGCCCCAGCATTTT. Translated: CASARGNQPQHF.

Notes on this clonotype: This may stem from a read error, because a much larger clone lies one nucleotide away. The genes are TRBV11-1 and TRBJ2-3; D unclear. Germline CDR1 reads SGHAT; CDR2 reads FQDESV (reference sequence). The V end was cut by 0 bases, the J end by 5 bases, with 15 bases between. The length of the CDR3 is 16 residues. The CDR3 sequence: CASSLAPASRQDTQYF. The CDR3 nucleotides read TGTGCCAGCAGCTTAGCACCCGCTAGTCGGCAAGATACGCAGTATTTT.

This clonotype has more than one count but fewer than ten. The chain links TRBV18 to TRBJ2-3; a weak D match, TRBD2 (6 bases). The CDR3 loop spans 16 amino acids. Germline CDR1 KGHSH, CDR2 LQKENI. V dropped 1 base and J dropped 0 bases, with 11 bases sitting between them. CDR3 sequence reads: CASSPLSGTSTDTQYF. The DNA of the CDR3 is TGTGCCAGCTCACCACTATCAGGGACTAGCACAGATACGCAGTATTTT.

This clonotype showed up many times. The chain is built from TRBV2 and TRBJ2-7; D gene uncertain. The length of the CDR3 is 16 residues. The germline V gene encodes CDR1 SNHLY and CDR2 FYNNEI. V lost 6 bases, J lost 3 bases, and 21 bases lay in between. CDR3 residues: CASSVSRARSHYEQYF. CDR3 DNA sequence: TGTGCCAGCAGCGTTAGTCGGGCTCGGTCACACTACGAGCAGTACTTC.

Many counts were recorded for this clonotype. The chain couples TRBV5-4 to TRBJ1-1; the D gene is possibly TRBD1 (5 bases). The germline V gene encodes CDR1 SGHNT and CDR2 YYREEE (reference sequence). The V end lost 4 bases, the J end lost 3 bases, and 13 bases lay between the germline ends. CDR3 length: 14 amino acids. CDR3 nucleotide sequence: TGTGCCAGCAGCCGCGATGTCAGGGACACTGAAGCTTTCTTT. Encoded protein: CASSRDVRDTEAFF.

This clonotype came up many times. J is TRBJ1-1 and V is TRBV24-1; D is unresolved. Trimming pared 9 bases from V and 6 bases from J, leaving 13 bases between. Germline assignment: CDR1 KGHDR and CDR2 SFDVKD. The CDR3 contains 12 residues. The CDR3 sequence is CATHSRIPEAFF. CDR3 DNA: TGTGCCACCCATTCAAGGATCCCTGAAGCTTTCTTT.

Regarding this clonotype: The junction departs from germline at one end; a sequencing error may be responsible. The chain is built from TRBV5-1 and TRBJ2-5; weak D call: TRBD2 (7 bases). The CDR3 extends over 15 amino acids. Germline loops: CDR1 SGHRS, CDR2 YFSETQ. In DNA, the CDR3 is TGCGCCGGCAGCTCGGGGGGCAGGGGCACGGAGACCCAGTACTTC. Translated, it gives CAGSSGGRGTETQYF.

The sample holds many counts of this clonotype. The CDR3 spells CASSLSPGDHGYTF. The CDR3 DNA follows: TGTGCCAGCAGCTTGAGCCCAGGGGACCACGGCTACACCTTC. The chain has TRBV9 and TRBJ1-2; D may be TRBD1 (6 bases). Trimming took off 4 bases at V and 8 bases at J, with 18 bases between the two ends. Germline V CDR1 and CDR2: SGDLS, YYNGEE. The CDR3 length is 14 residues.

In its sample, this clonotype was seen once. The V gene is TRBV25-1, the J gene TRBJ2-2; D perhaps matches TRBD2 (5 bases). V was clipped by 3 bases and J by 5 bases, with 16 bases between them. CDR1 and CDR2 from the germline V gene are MGHDK and SYGVNS. The CDR3 totals 16 residues. The CDR3 nucleotides are TGTGCCAGCAGTGAGAGAGGGCCCATAGGGACCGGGGAGCTGTTTTTT. It translates to CASSERGPIGTGELFF.